This T cell receptor beta chain comes out of a study of cytotoxic CD8 clonotypes in ibrutinib-treated CLL. Study-level information: Among the patients, roughly ten presented as relapsed/refractory and fewer than 16 as treatment-naive; about 17 showed unmutated IGHV. Findings and limits, study-wide: At progression, clonality fell back toward baseline after rising at ibrutinib response.

CDR3 length: 19 residues. Germline CDR1 reads PRHDT; CDR2 reads FYEKMQ (reference sequence). J gave up 0 bases and V 0 bases, and 8 bases lay outside the gene matches. Method: immunoSEQ multiplex PCR; TCRdb's copy keeps in-frame clones and lacks some. The sample comprises 200,000 to 250,000 clones, 79% of which are singletons, and 10% to 12% rests with the top ten. About this clone itself: What it recognizes is unknown.

This clonotype was sampled from a human donor with chronic lymphocytic leukemia. This chain connects TRBV13 to TRBJ2-1, with TRBD2 identical over 10 bases. The sequencing here drew on PBMCs, taken after 12 months of ibrutinib treatment. CDR3 residues: CASSLGWGLAYSSYNEQFF. Here the CDR3 DNA reads TGTGCCAGCAGCTTAGGATGGGGACTAGCGTATAGCTCCTACAATGAGCAGTTCTTC.